The clone carrying this TCR beta chain appeared a single time. What it binds is unknown. This CDR3 spans 14 amino acids. Germline V lookup: CDR1 SNHLY, CDR2 FYNNEI. The V end lost 7 bases, the J end lost 8 bases, and 20 bases lay between the germline ends. This entry belongs to a study of shared clonotypes between healthy human individuals. Study-wide findings and caveats: In this cohort, only blood was sampled, and tissue repertoires likely differ.

Sequenced by immunoSEQ multiplex PCR; TCRdb stores in-frame clones only, minus some. The sample contains about 500,000 clones, roughly three quarters of which appear only once. This TCR came from a woman in her forties in good health. Some clones in this sample may be carry-over from other donors' samples. The chain has TRBV2 and TRBJ1-2, with D unclear. Sequencing input: PBMCs. The CDR3 coding sequence is TGTGCCAGCAATATGGCTACGGGCCCGAGGGGCTACACCTTC. It codes for CASNMATGPRGYTF.